The table lists the clone carrying this TCR beta chain with a few counts. The antigen remains undetermined. Every sample had a minimum of 6 million PBMCs isolated. The CDR3 loop spans 14 amino acids. Germline V gene sequence: CDR1 MGHDK, CDR2 SYGVNS. Trimming cost V 8 bases and J 5 bases; bases outside gene matches: 10. The data belong to a study of blood T cells in healthy people across ages. Study-level points and caveats: A strong correlation was seen between TCR beta diversity and naive T cell percentage. Diversity of TCR beta per million T cells declined in a roughly linear way with age.

Sample-barcoded 5' priming and a J-beta primer mix drove a second PCR of roughly 6 to 12 cycles. Each cDNA molecule, via a template-switch adaptor with 12 random nucleotides, was tagged. TCRdb reprocessed the 5' RACE reads with MiXCR, giving one entry per CDR3 protein. The data show about 400,000 distinct CDR3 sequences, with about 55% seen just once and 51% held by the top ten. The sequencing input was blood. This clonotype was sampled from a man aged 60 to 75 in good health. The rearrangement joins TRBV25-1 to TRBJ2-5, with 8 bases fitting TRBD2. This CDR3 reads CASSPGGAVETQYF. The CDR3 region has the DNA TGTGCCAGCTCTCCCGGGGGGGCTGTTGAGACCCAGTACTTC.